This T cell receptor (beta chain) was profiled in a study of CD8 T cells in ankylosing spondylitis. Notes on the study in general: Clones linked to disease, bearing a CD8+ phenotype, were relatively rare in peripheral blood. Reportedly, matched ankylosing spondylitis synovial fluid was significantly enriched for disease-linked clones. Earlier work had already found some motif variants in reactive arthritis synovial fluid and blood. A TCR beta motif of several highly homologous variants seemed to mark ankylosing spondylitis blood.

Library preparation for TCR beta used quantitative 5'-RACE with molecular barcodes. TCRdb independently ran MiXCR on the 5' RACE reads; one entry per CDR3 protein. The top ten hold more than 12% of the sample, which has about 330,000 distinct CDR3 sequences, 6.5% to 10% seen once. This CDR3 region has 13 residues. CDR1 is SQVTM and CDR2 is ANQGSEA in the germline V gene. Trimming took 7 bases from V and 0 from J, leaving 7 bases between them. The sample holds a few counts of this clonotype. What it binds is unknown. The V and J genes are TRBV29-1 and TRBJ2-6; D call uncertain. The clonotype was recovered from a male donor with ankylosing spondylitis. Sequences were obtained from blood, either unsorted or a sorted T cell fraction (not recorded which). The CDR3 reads CSGWSSGANVLTF. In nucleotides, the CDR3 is TGCAGCGGGTGGTCCTCTGGGGCCAACGTCCTGACTTTC.